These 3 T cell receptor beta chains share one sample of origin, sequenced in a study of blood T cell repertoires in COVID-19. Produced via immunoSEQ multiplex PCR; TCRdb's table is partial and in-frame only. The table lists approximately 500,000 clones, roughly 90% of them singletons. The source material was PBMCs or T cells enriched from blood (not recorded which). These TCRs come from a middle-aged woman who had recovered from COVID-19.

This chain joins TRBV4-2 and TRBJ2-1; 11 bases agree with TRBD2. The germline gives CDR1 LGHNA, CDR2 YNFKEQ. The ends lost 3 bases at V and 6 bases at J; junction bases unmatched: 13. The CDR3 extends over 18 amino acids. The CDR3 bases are TGTGCCAGCAGCCAGAACCCCCAACTAGCGGGAGTTGGCAATGAGCAGTTCTTC. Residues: CASSQNPQLAGVGNEQFF.

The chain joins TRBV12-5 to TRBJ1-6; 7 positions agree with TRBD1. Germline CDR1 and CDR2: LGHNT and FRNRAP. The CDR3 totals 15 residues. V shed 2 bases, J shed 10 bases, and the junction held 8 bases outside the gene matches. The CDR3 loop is CASGLNRGRQSPLHF. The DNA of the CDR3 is TGTGCTAGTGGTTTGAACAGGGGCAGGCAGTCACCCCTCCACTTT.

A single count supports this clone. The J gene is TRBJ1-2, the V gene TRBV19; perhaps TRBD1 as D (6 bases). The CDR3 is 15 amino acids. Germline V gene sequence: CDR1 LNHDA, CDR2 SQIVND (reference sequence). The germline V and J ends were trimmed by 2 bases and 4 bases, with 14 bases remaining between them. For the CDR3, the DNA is TGTGCCAGTAGTATAATAAACAGGGAGTCCTATGGCTACACCTTC. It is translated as CASSIINRESYGYTF.